Listed below are T cell receptor beta chains from one sample, sequenced in a study of control samples from healthy donors and cancer patients. Clones were read by immunoSEQ multiplex PCR, and TCRdb kept only the in-frame ones, dropping some. The sample gives about 94,000 clones, 90% of which show up once; under 4% is in the top ten. What was sequenced was blood. These receptors were collected from a woman aged 18-30 years in good health. Both conserved end residues are part of each CDR3. The D gene is left open where the match is weak. Rows give clone size only sometimes, using once, few, many, or a class for an expanded clone.

d_gene: NA; abundance: NA; v_gene: TRBV27; len: 17; j_gene: TRBJ1-1; CDR3nt: TGTGCCAGCAGTACAACAGACTTGAACGGGTTTCACACTGAAGCTTTCTTT; CDR3aa: CASSTTDLNGFHTEAFF
d_gene: NA; abundance: NA; v_gene: TRBV7-3; len: 15; j_gene: TRBJ2-1; CDR3nt: TGTGCCAGCAGCCCGGGGGGGACAGGGCCCAATGAGCAGTTCTTC; CDR3aa: CASSPGGTGPNEQFF
d_gene: NA; abundance: few; v_gene: TRBV11-2; len: 15; j_gene: TRBJ1-6; CDR3nt: TGTGCCAGCAGCTCCGCCCTCTCCTATAATTCACCCCTCCACTTT; CDR3aa: CASSSALSYNSPLHF
d_gene: TRBD1; abundance: NA; v_gene: TRBV5-6; len: 14; j_gene: TRBJ1-1; CDR3nt: TGTGCCAGCAGCTTCGGACAGGGGGACACTGAAGCTTTCTTT; CDR3aa: CASSFGQGDTEAFF
d_gene: NA; abundance: NA; v_gene: TRBV7-9; len: 13; j_gene: TRBJ2-3; CDR3nt: TGTGCCAGCAGCTTCCCCACCACAGATACGCAGTATTTT; CDR3aa: CASSFPTTDTQYF
d_gene: NA; abundance: NA; v_gene: TRBV4-2; len: 13; j_gene: TRBJ1-1; CDR3nt: TGTGCCAGCACTCAGAGTGGGGGGACTGAAGCTTTCTTT; CDR3aa: CASTQSGGTEAFF
d_gene: NA; abundance: NA; v_gene: TRBV2; len: 16; j_gene: TRBJ2-5; CDR3nt: TGTGCCAGCAGCCCCGCAGGAACAGGCCTCCAAGAGACCCAGTACTTC; CDR3aa: CASSPAGTGLQETQYF
d_gene: NA; abundance: once; v_gene: TRBV2; len: 15; j_gene: TRBJ1-1; CDR3nt: TGTGCCAGCTCTCCCCGGGTCTCTGGGAGCACTGAAGCTTTCTTT; CDR3aa: CASSPRVSGSTEAFF
d_gene: NA; abundance: NA; v_gene: TRBV4-1; len: 15; j_gene: TRBJ1-4; CDR3nt: TGCGCCAGCAGCCGAAGACAGTCAACTAATGAAAAACTGTTTTTT; CDR3aa: CASSRRQSTNEKLFF
d_gene: NA; abundance: NA; v_gene: TRBV4-2; len: 15; j_gene: TRBJ2-1; CDR3nt: TGTGCCAGCAGCCAAGATTGGCCGGGGAACAATGAGCAGTTCTTC; CDR3aa: CASSQDWPGNNEQFF
d_gene: TRBD1; abundance: NA; v_gene: TRBV27; len: 17; j_gene: TRBJ1-2; CDR3nt: TGTGCCAGCAGTACCGACAGGGGGCATTCGGCGGGCTATGGCTACACCTTC; CDR3aa: CASSTDRGHSAGYGYTF
d_gene: NA; abundance: NA; v_gene: TRBV14; len: 16; j_gene: TRBJ2-2; CDR3nt: TGTGCCAGCAGCGCCCGACTAGGAGAGGTTACCGGGGAGCTGTTTTTT; CDR3aa: CASSARLGEVTGELFF
d_gene: NA; abundance: NA; v_gene: TRBV6-1; len: 15; j_gene: TRBJ1-5; CDR3nt: TGTGCCAGCAGTGAATTCTTGGGAGACGAGCAGCCCCAGCATTTT; CDR3aa: CASSEFLGDEQPQHF
d_gene: NA; abundance: NA; v_gene: TRBV5-1; len: 14; j_gene: TRBJ2-7; CDR3nt: TGCGCCAGCAGCTTGGAAGGGGGTACCTACGAGCAGTACTTC; CDR3aa: CASSLEGGTYEQYF
d_gene: NA; abundance: NA; v_gene: TRBV5-8; len: 19; j_gene: TRBJ1-5; CDR3nt: TGTGCCAGCAGCTTGGTGGTGTTGGTCACAGGTGGAGGCAATCAGCCCCAGCATTTT; CDR3aa: CASSLVVLVTGGGNQPQHF
d_gene: NA; abundance: once; v_gene: TRBV4-1; len: 13; j_gene: TRBJ1-6; CDR3nt: TGCGCCAGCAGCCAAGATGGTAATTCACCCCTCCACTTT; CDR3aa: CASSQDGNSPLHF
d_gene: NA; abundance: NA; v_gene: TRBV9; len: 16; j_gene: TRBJ1-1; CDR3nt: TGTGCCAGCAGCGTGGATGTCGGGGGAGGGAACACTGAAGCTTTCTTT; CDR3aa: CASSVDVGGGNTEAFF
d_gene: NA; abundance: NA; v_gene: TRBV4-1; len: 14; j_gene: TRBJ1-2; CDR3nt: TGCGCCAGCAGCCCGGACTCGGCTCGAAACGGCTACACCTTC; CDR3aa: CASSPDSARNGYTF
d_gene: NA; abundance: NA; v_gene: TRBV6-5; len: 14; j_gene: TRBJ1-5; CDR3nt: TGTGCCAGCAGCCCCGACAGGAGCAATCAGCCCCAGCATTTT; CDR3aa: CASSPDRSNQPQHF
d_gene: NA; abundance: NA; v_gene: TRBV10-3; len: 15; j_gene: TRBJ1-1; CDR3nt: TGTGCCATCAGGGGGGGCGGGGGCGAGAACACTGAAGCTTTCTTT; CDR3aa: CAIRGGGGENTEAFF
d_gene: NA; abundance: once; v_gene: TRBV6-1; len: 15; j_gene: TRBJ2-5; CDR3nt: TGTGCCAGCAGTGAAAAGTCGGCAGGGCAAGAGACCCAGTACTTC; CDR3aa: CASSEKSAGQETQYF
d_gene: TRBD2; abundance: NA; v_gene: TRBV18; len: 15; j_gene: TRBJ2-7; CDR3nt: TGTGCCAGCTCACCGAGCGGGGGGGGTAACTACGAGCAGTACTTC; CDR3aa: CASSPSGGGNYEQYF
d_gene: NA; abundance: NA; v_gene: TRBV5-6; len: 12; j_gene: TRBJ2-1; CDR3nt: TGTGCCAGCAGCTTTAAGTTGGGGGAGCAGTTCTTC; CDR3aa: CASSFKLGEQFF
d_gene: NA; abundance: once; v_gene: TRBV7-9; len: 15; j_gene: TRBJ2-1; CDR3nt: TGTGCCAGCAGCTTGGGGGCGGGGAGTCTGAATGAGCAGTTCTTC; CDR3aa: CASSLGAGSLNEQFF
d_gene: NA; abundance: NA; v_gene: TRBV7-8; len: 14; j_gene: TRBJ1-1; CDR3nt: TGTGCCACTACTACTATCGGGGACGGCACTGAAGCTTTCTTT; CDR3aa: CATTTIGDGTEAFF
d_gene: NA; abundance: NA; v_gene: TRBV5-1; len: 16; j_gene: TRBJ2-3; CDR3nt: TGCGCCAGCAGCCAACGCGGGACAAGGGGGGAGGGTACGCAGTATTTT; CDR3aa: CASSQRGTRGEGTQYF
d_gene: NA; abundance: NA; v_gene: TRBV3-1/TRBV3-2; len: 13; j_gene: TRBJ2-3; CDR3nt: TGTGCCAGCAGCCAAGGCGGGGTAGATACGCAGTATTTT; CDR3aa: CASSQGGVDTQYF
d_gene: TRBD1; abundance: NA; v_gene: TRBV5-1; len: 15; j_gene: TRBJ1-1; CDR3nt: TGCGCCAGCGCCTCGGGACAGCTGCTGAACACTGAAGCTTTCTTT; CDR3aa: CASASGQLLNTEAFF
d_gene: NA; abundance: NA; v_gene: TRBV19; len: 12; j_gene: TRBJ1-1; CDR3nt: TGTGCCAGTACGCGGCGGGGCACTGAAGCTTTCTTT; CDR3aa: CASTRRGTEAFF
d_gene: NA; abundance: NA; v_gene: TRBV9; len: 13; j_gene: TRBJ1-2; CDR3nt: TGTGCCAGCAGCGTAGGGGGAACGGGTGGCTACACCTTC; CDR3aa: CASSVGGTGGYTF
d_gene: NA; abundance: NA; v_gene: TRBV11-2; len: 15; j_gene: TRBJ1-1; CDR3nt: TGTGCCAGCAGCGGGACCTACGGGGTCAGGACTGAAGCTTTCTTT; CDR3aa: CASSGTYGVRTEAFF
d_gene: NA; abundance: NA; v_gene: TRBV7-9; len: 14; j_gene: TRBJ2-7; CDR3nt: TGTGCCAGCAGCTGGCGACAGGGAGGCGACGAGCAGTACTTC; CDR3aa: CASSWRQGGDEQYF
d_gene: NA; abundance: NA; v_gene: TRBV25-1; len: 14; j_gene: TRBJ1-1; CDR3nt: TGTGCCAGCAGTGGTCTTATTAGGAACACTGAAGCTTTCTTT; CDR3aa: CASSGLIRNTEAFF
d_gene: NA; abundance: NA; v_gene: TRBV2; len: 12; j_gene: TRBJ1-1; CDR3nt: TGTGCCAGCAGTGAGGCGCCGCTTGAAGCTTTCTTT; CDR3aa: CASSEAPLEAFF
d_gene: NA; abundance: NA; v_gene: TRBV29-1; len: 11; j_gene: TRBJ1-2; CDR3nt: TGCAGCGTCCCCATGGGTAATGGCTACACCTTC; CDR3aa: CSVPMGNGYTF
d_gene: NA; abundance: NA; v_gene: TRBV3-1/TRBV3-2; len: 14; j_gene: TRBJ2-7; CDR3nt: TGTGCCAGCAGCCAAAGGACACTCTCCTACGAGCAGTACTTC; CDR3aa: CASSQRTLSYEQYF
d_gene: TRBD2; abundance: NA; v_gene: TRBV7-2; len: 16; j_gene: TRBJ2-3; CDR3nt: TGTGCCAGCAGCTTGGGGATGATGACTAGCGCCCATACGCAGTATTTT; CDR3aa: CASSLGMMTSAHTQYF
d_gene: TRBD1; abundance: NA; v_gene: TRBV6-5; len: 14; j_gene: TRBJ1-2; CDR3nt: TGTGCCAGCAGCCCGACAGGGTGGGCTTTGGAGGGCACCTTC; CDR3aa: CASSPTGWALEGTF
d_gene: NA; abundance: NA; v_gene: TRBV7-2; len: 14; j_gene: TRBJ1-1; CDR3nt: TGTGCCAGCAGCTTAGCGCAGGGGAACACTGAAGCTTTCTTT; CDR3aa: CASSLAQGNTEAFF
d_gene: TRBD1; abundance: NA; v_gene: TRBV12-5; len: 14; j_gene: TRBJ1-1; CDR3nt: TGTGCTAGTGGTCCAGGGGGCCCGAACACTGAAGCTTTCTTT; CDR3aa: CASGPGGPNTEAFF
d_gene: NA; abundance: NA; v_gene: TRBV21-1; len: 15; j_gene: TRBJ1-4; CDR3nt: TGTGCCAGCAGCAAAGCTCCAGGGATGGTTGAAAAACTGTTTTTT; CDR3aa: CASSKAPGMVEKLFF
d_gene: TRBD2; abundance: NA; v_gene: TRBV4-1; len: 18; j_gene: TRBJ2-3; CDR3nt: TGCGCCAGCAGCCAAGCCGGACTAGCGGGTGGAGTCACAGATACGCAGTATTTT; CDR3aa: CASSQAGLAGGVTDTQYF
d_gene: NA; abundance: NA; v_gene: TRBV4-1; len: 14; j_gene: TRBJ2-7; CDR3nt: TGCGCCAGCAGCCAAGGGATGGGGGGGCTCGAGCAGTACTTC; CDR3aa: CASSQGMGGLEQYF
d_gene: TRBD1; abundance: NA; v_gene: TRBV7-9; len: 14; j_gene: TRBJ2-7; CDR3nt: TGTGCCAGCAGCTCCGGGACAGGGCCTTACGAGCAGTACTTC; CDR3aa: CASSSGTGPYEQYF
d_gene: NA; abundance: NA; v_gene: TRBV10-2; len: 14; j_gene: TRBJ1-2; CDR3nt: TGCGCCAGCAGTGAGTCGGACGGCCACTATGGCTACACCTTC; CDR3aa: CASSESDGHYGYTF
d_gene: NA; abundance: few; v_gene: TRBV20-1; len: 11; j_gene: TRBJ2-7; CDR3nt: TGCAGTCGCATGTTGCTGGACGAGCAGTACTTC; CDR3aa: CSRMLLDEQYF
d_gene: TRBD1; abundance: NA; v_gene: TRBV5-1; len: 14; j_gene: TRBJ2-7; CDR3nt: TGCGCCAGCAGCGCCAGGGGGCCGCGGGACGAGCAGTACTTC; CDR3aa: CASSARGPRDEQYF
d_gene: NA; abundance: NA; v_gene: TRBV6-1; len: 13; j_gene: TRBJ2-7; CDR3nt: TGTGCCAGCAGTGACAGGGATTCCTACGAGCAGTACTTC; CDR3aa: CASSDRDSYEQYF
d_gene: NA; abundance: NA; v_gene: TRBV25-1; len: 16; j_gene: TRBJ1-1; CDR3nt: TGTGCCAGCAGTGACCGCCTTCCCCAGGGGTCCACTGAAGCTTTCTTT; CDR3aa: CASSDRLPQGSTEAFF
d_gene: TRBD2; abundance: NA; v_gene: TRBV11-2; len: 13; j_gene: TRBJ2-5; CDR3nt: TGTGCCAGCATAGCGGGGGGTCAAGAGACCCAGTACTTC; CDR3aa: CASIAGGQETQYF
d_gene: NA; abundance: NA; v_gene: TRBV5-1; len: 14; j_gene: TRBJ1-2; CDR3nt: TGCGCCAGCAGCTTGGACCCGAAGAACTATGGCTACACCTTC; CDR3aa: CASSLDPKNYGYTF
d_gene: TRBD1; abundance: NA; v_gene: TRBV2; len: 18; j_gene: TRBJ2-3; CDR3nt: TGTGCCAGCAGTGAAGCCGGGGGGACAGGGCCCAACACAGATATGCAGTATTTT; CDR3aa: CASSEAGGTGPNTDMQYF
d_gene: NA; abundance: NA; v_gene: TRBV27; len: 14; j_gene: TRBJ2-1; CDR3nt: TGTGCCAGCAGTTTAGTGGGGAGGGGGAATGAGCAGTTCTTC; CDR3aa: CASSLVGRGNEQFF
d_gene: NA; abundance: NA; v_gene: TRBV6-1; len: 14; j_gene: TRBJ1-1; CDR3nt: TGTGCCAGCAGTCTTCGACAGTTGAACACTGAAGCTTTCTTT; CDR3aa: CASSLRQLNTEAFF
d_gene: NA; abundance: NA; v_gene: TRBV2; len: 14; j_gene: TRBJ1-2; CDR3nt: TGTGCCAGCACCGCAGGCAGGGGAGACTATGGCTACACCTTC; CDR3aa: CASTAGRGDYGYTF
d_gene: TRBD1; abundance: NA; v_gene: TRBV9; len: 14; j_gene: TRBJ1-2; CDR3nt: TGTGCCAGCAGCCCCGGGACAGTCAACTATGGCTACACCTTC; CDR3aa: CASSPGTVNYGYTF
d_gene: TRBD1; abundance: NA; v_gene: TRBV27; len: 12; j_gene: TRBJ1-1; CDR3nt: TGTGCCAGCAGCGGGACAGCCGCTGAAGCTTTCTTT; CDR3aa: CASSGTAAEAFF
d_gene: TRBD2; abundance: NA; v_gene: TRBV6-1; len: 16; j_gene: TRBJ2-1; CDR3nt: TGTGCCAGCAGTGCGATTAGCGGGGGGGCAAATTCGGAGCAGTTCTTC; CDR3aa: CASSAISGGANSEQFF
d_gene: NA; abundance: NA; v_gene: TRBV24-1; len: 13; j_gene: TRBJ1-2; CDR3nt: TGTGCCACCAGTGATTTGAGAGATTATGGCTACACCTTC; CDR3aa: CATSDLRDYGYTF
d_gene: TRBD1; abundance: NA; v_gene: TRBV29-1; len: 15; j_gene: TRBJ1-1; CDR3nt: TGCAGCGTTGAAGACCGGTCCAGGGGGGGCTCTGAAGCTTTCTTT; CDR3aa: CSVEDRSRGGSEAFF